The T cell receptor (beta chain) described here comes from a study of vaccination effects on CD4 cells after COVID-19. Overall study: All participants had two doses of either the BNT162b2 or mRNA-1273 vaccine.

For this clone: The target antigen is unknown.

ViraFEST used viral peptide pools to expand antigen-specific CD4+ T cells before sequencing. CD4+ T cell isolation took place after about 11 days of culture. Vaccine recipients, nucleocapsid antibody negative, had no prior SARS-CoV-2 infection. Wells each received around 2 million PBMC, cultured with about 10 IU/ml IL-2 and roughly 9.3 ug/ml peptides. Cultures got half-medium changes with IL-2 on days 3 and 7. The V and J ends lost 5 bases and 4 bases respectively, with 8 bases between them. This CDR3 comprises 12 residues. Looked up from germline, CDR1 is SNHLY and CDR2 is FYNNEI. TCRdb's copy holds only in-frame clones and misses some; the assay was immunoSEQ multiplex PCR. There are roughly 30,000 clones in the sample; 75% to 85% occur only once, and around 30% lies in the top ten.

This chain joins TRBV2 and TRBJ1-2, with D unclear. This material consisted of CD4+ T cells from PBMCs cultured with SARS-CoV-2 spike peptides, taken before COVID-19 vaccination. This clonotype was obtained from a human donor who received a COVID-19 vaccine. The CDR3, as DNA: TGTGCCAGCAGTACAGAGACCTATGGCTACACCTTC. Protein sequence: CASSTETYGYTF.